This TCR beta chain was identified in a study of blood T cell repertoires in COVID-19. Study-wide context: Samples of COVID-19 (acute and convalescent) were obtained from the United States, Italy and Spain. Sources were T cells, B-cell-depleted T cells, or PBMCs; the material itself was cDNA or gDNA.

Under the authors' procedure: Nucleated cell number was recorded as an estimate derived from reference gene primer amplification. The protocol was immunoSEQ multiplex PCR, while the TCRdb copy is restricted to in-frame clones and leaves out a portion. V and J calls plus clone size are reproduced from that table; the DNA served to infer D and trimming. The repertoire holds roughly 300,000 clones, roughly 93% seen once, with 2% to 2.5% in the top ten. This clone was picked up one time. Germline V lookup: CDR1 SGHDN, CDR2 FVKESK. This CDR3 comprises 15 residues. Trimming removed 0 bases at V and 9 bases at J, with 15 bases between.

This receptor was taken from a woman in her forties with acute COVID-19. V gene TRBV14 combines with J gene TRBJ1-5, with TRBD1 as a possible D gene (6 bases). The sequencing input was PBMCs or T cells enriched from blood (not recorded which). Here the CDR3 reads CASSQERREDRPQHF. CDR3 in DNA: TGTGCCAGCAGCCAAGAGAGGCGTGAGGACAGGCCCCAGCATTTT. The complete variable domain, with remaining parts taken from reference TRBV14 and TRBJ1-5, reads EAGVTQFPSHSVIEKGQTVTLRCDPISGHDNLYWYRRVMGKEIKFLLHFVKESKQDESGMPNNRFLAERTGGTYSTLKVQPAELEDSGVYFCASSQERREDRPQHFGDGTRLSIL.